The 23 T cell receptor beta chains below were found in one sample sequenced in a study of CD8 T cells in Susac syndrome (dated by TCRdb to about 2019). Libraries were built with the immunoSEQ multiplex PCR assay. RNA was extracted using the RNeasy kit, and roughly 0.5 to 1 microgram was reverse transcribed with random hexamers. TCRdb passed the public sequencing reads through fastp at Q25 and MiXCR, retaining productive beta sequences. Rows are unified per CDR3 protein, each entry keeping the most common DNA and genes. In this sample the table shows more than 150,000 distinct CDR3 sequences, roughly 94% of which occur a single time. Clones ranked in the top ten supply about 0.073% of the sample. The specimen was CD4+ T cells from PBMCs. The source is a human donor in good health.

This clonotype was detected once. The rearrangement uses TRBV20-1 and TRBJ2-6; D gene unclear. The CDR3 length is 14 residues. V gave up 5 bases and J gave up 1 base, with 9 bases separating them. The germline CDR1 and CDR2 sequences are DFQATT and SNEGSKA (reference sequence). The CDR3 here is CSADPASGANVLTF. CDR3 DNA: TGCAGTGCTGACCCCGCTTCTGGGGCCAACGTCCTGACTTTC.

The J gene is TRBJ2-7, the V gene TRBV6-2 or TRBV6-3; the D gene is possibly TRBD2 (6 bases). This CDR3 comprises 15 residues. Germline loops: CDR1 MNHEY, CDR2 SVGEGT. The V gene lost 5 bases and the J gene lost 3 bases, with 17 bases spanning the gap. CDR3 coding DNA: TGTGCCAGCAGTACTCCCTCGGACTACAACTACGAGCAGTACTTC. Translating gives CASSTPSDYNYEQYF.

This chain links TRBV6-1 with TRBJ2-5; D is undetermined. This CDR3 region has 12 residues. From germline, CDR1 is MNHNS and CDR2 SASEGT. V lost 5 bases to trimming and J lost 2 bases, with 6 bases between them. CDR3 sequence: CASSRYQETQYF. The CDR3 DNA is TGTGCCAGCAGTAGGTATCAAGAGACCCAGTACTTC.

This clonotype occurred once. The CDR3 sequence: CASRETSAGELFF. As DNA, the CDR3 is TGCGCCAGCAGGGAGACTAGCGCCGGGGAGCTGTTTTTT. This chain uses TRBV5-1 with TRBJ2-2, with 8 bases fitting TRBD2. CDR1 and CDR2 from the germline V gene are SGHRS and YFSETQ. The junction had 3 bases not matched to a gene; V was cut back by 5 bases and J by 6 bases. The length of the CDR3 is 13 residues.

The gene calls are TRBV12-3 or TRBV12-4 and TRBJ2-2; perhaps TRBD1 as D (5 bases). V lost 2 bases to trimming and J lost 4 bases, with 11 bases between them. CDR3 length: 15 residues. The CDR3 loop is CASSLKGFTTGELFF. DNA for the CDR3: TGTGCCAGCAGTTTAAAGGGGTTTACCACCGGGGAGCTGTTTTTT.

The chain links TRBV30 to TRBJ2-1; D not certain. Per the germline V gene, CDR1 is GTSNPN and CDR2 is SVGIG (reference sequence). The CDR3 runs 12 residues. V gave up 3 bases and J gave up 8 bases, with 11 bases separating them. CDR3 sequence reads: CAWSKTRDEQFF. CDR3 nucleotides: TGTGCCTGGAGCAAGACCCGGGATGAGCAGTTCTTC.

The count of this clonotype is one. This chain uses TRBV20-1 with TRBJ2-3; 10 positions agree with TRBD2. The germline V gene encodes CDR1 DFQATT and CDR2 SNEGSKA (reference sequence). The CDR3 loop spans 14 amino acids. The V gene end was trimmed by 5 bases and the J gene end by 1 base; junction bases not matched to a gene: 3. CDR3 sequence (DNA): TGCAGTGCTGCCGGGACTAGCGGCACAGATACGCAGTATTTT. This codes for CSAAGTSGTDTQYF.

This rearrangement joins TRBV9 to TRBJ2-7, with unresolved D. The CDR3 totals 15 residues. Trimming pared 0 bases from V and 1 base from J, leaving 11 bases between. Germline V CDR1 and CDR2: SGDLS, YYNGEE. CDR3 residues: CASSVGVTGSYEQYF. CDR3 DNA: TGTGCCAGCAGCGTAGGGGTCACGGGTTCCTACGAGCAGTACTTC.

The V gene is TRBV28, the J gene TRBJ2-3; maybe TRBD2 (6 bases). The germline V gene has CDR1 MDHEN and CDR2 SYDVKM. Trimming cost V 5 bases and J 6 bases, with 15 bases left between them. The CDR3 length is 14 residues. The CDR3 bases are TGTGCCAGCAGTCTGGAGGGCGGTGCGGATACGCAGTATTTT. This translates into CASSLEGGADTQYF.

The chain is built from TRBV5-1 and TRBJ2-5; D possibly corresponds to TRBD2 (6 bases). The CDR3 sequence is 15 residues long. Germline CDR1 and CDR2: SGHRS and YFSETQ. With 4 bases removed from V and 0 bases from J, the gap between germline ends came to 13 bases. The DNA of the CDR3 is TGCGCCAGCAGCCCCGGAGGGGCCAACCAAGAGACCCAGTACTTC. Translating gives CASSPGGANQETQYF. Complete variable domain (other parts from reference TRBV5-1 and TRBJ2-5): KAGVTQTPRYLIKTRGQQVTLSCSPISGHRSVSWYQQTPGQGLQFLFEYFSETQRNKGNFPGRFSGRQFSNSRSEMNVSTLELGDSALYLCASSPGGANQETQYFGPGTRLLVL.

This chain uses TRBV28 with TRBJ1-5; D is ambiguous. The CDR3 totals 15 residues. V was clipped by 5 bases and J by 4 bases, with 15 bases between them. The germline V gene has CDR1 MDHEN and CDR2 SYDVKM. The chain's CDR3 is CASSPIVGVNQPQHF. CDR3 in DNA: TGTGCCAGCAGTCCCATCGTGGGAGTAAATCAGCCCCAGCATTTT.

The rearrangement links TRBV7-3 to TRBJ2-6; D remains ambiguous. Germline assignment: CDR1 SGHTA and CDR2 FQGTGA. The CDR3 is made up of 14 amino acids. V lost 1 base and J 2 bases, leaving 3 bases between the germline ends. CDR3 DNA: TGTGCCAGCAGCTTAAGCGCTGGGGCCAACGTCCTGACTTTC. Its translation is CASSLSAGANVLTF. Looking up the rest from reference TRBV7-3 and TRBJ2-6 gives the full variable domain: GAGVSQTPSNKVTEKGKYVELRCDPISGHTALYWYRQSLGQGPEFLIYFQGTGAADDSGLPNDRFFAVRPEGSVSTLKIQRTERGDSAVYLCASSLSAGANVLTFGAGSRLTVL.

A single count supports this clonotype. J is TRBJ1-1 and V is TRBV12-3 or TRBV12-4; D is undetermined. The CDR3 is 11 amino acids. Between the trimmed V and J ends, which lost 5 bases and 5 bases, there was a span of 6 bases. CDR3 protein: CASSTRTEAFF. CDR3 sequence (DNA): TGTGCCAGCAGTACACGGACTGAAGCTTTCTTT.

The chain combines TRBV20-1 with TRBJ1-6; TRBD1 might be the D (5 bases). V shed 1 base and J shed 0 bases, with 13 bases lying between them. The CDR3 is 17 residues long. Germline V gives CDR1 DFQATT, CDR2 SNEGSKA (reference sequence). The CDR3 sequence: CSARGPGQSSYNSPLHF. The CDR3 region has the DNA TGCAGTGCTAGAGGACCAGGGCAAAGCTCCTATAATTCACCCCTCCACTTT.

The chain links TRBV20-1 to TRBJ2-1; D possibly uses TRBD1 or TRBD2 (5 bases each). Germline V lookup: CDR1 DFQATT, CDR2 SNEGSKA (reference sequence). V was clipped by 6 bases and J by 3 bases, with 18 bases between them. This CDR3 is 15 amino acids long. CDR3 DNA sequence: TGCAGTGCCCCTGGAGGAGCAGGGCTCTACAATGAGCAGTTCTTC. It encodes CSAPGGAGLYNEQFF.

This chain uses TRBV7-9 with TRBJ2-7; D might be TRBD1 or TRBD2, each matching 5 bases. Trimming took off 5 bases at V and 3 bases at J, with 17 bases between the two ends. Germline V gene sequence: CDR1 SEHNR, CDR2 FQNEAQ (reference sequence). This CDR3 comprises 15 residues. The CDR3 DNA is TGTGCCAGCAGCACAGGAGACACGAGCGGCTACGAGCAGTACTTC. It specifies CASSTGDTSGYEQYF. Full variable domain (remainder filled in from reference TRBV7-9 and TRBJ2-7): DTGVSQNPRHKITKRGQNVTFRCDPISEHNRLYWYRQTLGQGPEFLTYFQNEAQLEKSRLLSDRFSAERPKGSFSTLEIQRTEQGDSAMYLCASSTGDTSGYEQYFGPGTRLTVT.

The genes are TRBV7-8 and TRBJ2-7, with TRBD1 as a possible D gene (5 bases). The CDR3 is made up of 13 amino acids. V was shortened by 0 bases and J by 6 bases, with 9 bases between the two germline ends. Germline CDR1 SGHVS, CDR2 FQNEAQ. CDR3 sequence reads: CASSLARDREQYF. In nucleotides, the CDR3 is TGTGCCAGCAGCTTAGCCAGGGATCGCGAGCAGTACTTC. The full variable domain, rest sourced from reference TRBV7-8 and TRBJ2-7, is GAGVSQSPRYKVAKRGQDVALRCDPISGHVSLFWYQQALGQGPEFLTYFQNEAQLDKSGLPSDRFFAERPEGSVSTLKIQRTQQEDSAVYLCASSLARDREQYFGPGTRLTVT.

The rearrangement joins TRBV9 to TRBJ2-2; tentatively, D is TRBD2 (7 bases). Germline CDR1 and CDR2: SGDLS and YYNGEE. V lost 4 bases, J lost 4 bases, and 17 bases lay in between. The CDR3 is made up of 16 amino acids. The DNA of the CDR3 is TGTGCCAGCAGCATACAGGGACTATCGATCACCGGGGAGCTGTTTTTT. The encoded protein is CASSIQGLSITGELFF.

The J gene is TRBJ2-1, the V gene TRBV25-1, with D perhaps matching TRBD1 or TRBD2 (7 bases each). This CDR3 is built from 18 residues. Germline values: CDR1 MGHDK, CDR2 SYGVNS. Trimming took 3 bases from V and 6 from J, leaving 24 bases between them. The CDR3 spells CASSDPPGGGGFGNEQFF. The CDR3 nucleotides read TGTGCCAGCAGTGACCCCCCAGGGGGAGGGGGCTTCGGCAATGAGCAGTTCTTC.

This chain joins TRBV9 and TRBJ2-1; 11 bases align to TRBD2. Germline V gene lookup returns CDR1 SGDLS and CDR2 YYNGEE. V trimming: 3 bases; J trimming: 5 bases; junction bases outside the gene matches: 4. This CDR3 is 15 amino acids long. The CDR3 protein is CASSAGTSGDNEQFF. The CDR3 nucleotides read TGTGCCAGCAGCGCAGGGACTAGCGGAGACAATGAGCAGTTCTTC.

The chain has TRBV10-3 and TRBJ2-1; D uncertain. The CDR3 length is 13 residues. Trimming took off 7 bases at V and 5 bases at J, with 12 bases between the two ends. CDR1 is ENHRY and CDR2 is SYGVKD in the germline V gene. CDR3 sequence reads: CAITADQNNEQFF. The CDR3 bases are TGTGCCATCACTGCCGACCAGAACAATGAGCAGTTCTTC.

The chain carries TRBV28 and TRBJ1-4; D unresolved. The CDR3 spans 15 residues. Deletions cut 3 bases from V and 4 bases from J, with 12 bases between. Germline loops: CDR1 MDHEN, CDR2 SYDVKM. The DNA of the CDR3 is TGTGCCAGCAGTTTCGCCGGCAGTTATAATGAAAAACTGTTTTTT. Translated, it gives CASSFAGSYNEKLFF.

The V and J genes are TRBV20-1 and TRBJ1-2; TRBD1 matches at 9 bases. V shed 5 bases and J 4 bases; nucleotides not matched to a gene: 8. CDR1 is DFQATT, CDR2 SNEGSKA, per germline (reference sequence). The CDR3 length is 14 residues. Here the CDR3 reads CSADRDREGYGYTF. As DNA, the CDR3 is TGCAGTGCTGACCGGGACAGGGAGGGCTATGGCTACACCTTC.